The 29 T cell receptor beta chains listed next were all sequenced from one sample in a study of blood T cell repertoires in COVID-19. Libraries were prepared by immunoSEQ multiplex PCR; TCRdb keeps only in-frame clonotypes and omits some of them. The sample has roughly 170,000 clones; 84% are singletons. Sequenced material: peripheral blood. These receptors were obtained from a man aged 35-49 years who had recovered from COVID-19.

The V call is TRBV4-2, the J call TRBJ2-7; D uncertain. Trimming cost V 5 bases and J 1 base, with 15 bases left between them. Germline V gene lookup returns CDR1 LGHNA and CDR2 YNFKEQ. The CDR3 sequence is 15 residues long. CDR3 residues: CASSNNGYRSYEQYF. The CDR3 region has the DNA TGTGCCAGCAGCAACAATGGTTACAGATCCTACGAGCAGTACTTC.

V and J are TRBV7-9 and TRBJ1-6, with TRBD1 matching 9 bases. Germline CDR1 and CDR2: SEHNR and FQNEAQ (reference sequence). The CDR3 extends over 15 amino acids. Trimming at V came to 4 bases and at J to 9 bases, leaving 7 bases not matched to a gene. The CDR3 DNA reads as TGTGCCAGCAGCTCCACAGGGGGCGCGGTTTCACCCCTCCACTTT. It translates to CASSSTGGAVSPLHF.

The genes are TRBV6-6 and TRBJ2-7; TRBD1 might be the D (6 bases). Trimming pared 6 bases from V and 0 bases from J, leaving 15 bases between. The CDR3 totals 15 residues. CDR1 MNHNY and CDR2 SVGAGI come from the germline V gene (reference sequence). The CDR3 loop reads CASSKTGSFSYEQYF. In DNA form, the CDR3 reads TGTGCCAGCAGCAAAACAGGGTCCTTCTCCTACGAGCAGTACTTC.

Details on this clone: Mismatch with germline at one junction end may stem from a read error. The chain is built from TRBV7-9 and TRBJ1-2; 11 bases match TRBD1. This CDR3 has 14 amino acids. Germline assignment: CDR1 SEHNR and CDR2 FQNEAQ (reference sequence). For the CDR3, the DNA is TGTGCCACCAGCCGGACAGGGGGCATTTATGGCTACACCTTC. Protein product: CATSRTGGIYGYTF.

V and J are TRBV7-2 and TRBJ2-1; D call uncertain. Deletions cut 0 bases from V and 0 bases from J, with 3 bases between. Germline CDR1 is SGHTA and CDR2 is FQGNSA. The CDR3 totals 14 residues. In nucleotides, the CDR3 is TGTGCCAGCAGCTTAGCGAGCTCCTACAATGAGCAGTTCTTC. Encoded protein: CASSLASSYNEQFF.

The CDR3 DNA reads as TGTGCCAGCAGTTTAGTGGCGGGCCCCGCCGAGCAGTACTTC. This translates into CASSLVAGPAEQYF. The V and J genes are TRBV27 and TRBJ2-7, with a tentative D call TRBD2 (5 bases). V dropped 2 bases and J dropped 6 bases, with 14 bases sitting between them. The length of the CDR3 is 14 residues. CDR1 and CDR2 from the germline V gene are MNHEY and SMNVEV (reference sequence).

This clone was picked up one time. The DNA for the CDR3 is TGTGCCAGCAGTTTGGATTTACAGGGGGTAAATACCGGGGAGCTGTTTTTT. The encoded protein is CASSLDLQGVNTGELFF. The J gene is TRBJ2-2, the V gene TRBV28; 8 bases map to TRBD1. Per germline, CDR1 MDHEN and CDR2 SYDVKM. The V and J ends lost 3 bases and 5 bases, in that order; junction bases with no gene match: 11. The CDR3 is 17 residues long.

This rearrangement joins TRBV5-6 to TRBJ1-2; no firm D call. Trimming pared 0 bases from V and 4 bases from J, leaving 4 bases between. CDR3 length equals 12 residues. The germline V gene encodes CDR1 SGHDT and CDR2 YYEEEE. In DNA, the CDR3 is TGTGCCAGCAGCTTGGCCCGCTATGGCTACACCTTC. This sequence encodes CASSLARYGYTF. The full variable domain, with the rest looked up from reference TRBV5-6 and TRBJ1-2, is DAGVTQSPTHLIKTRGQQVTLRCSPKSGHDTVSWYQQALGQGPQFIFQYYEEEERQRGNFPDRFSGHQFPNYSSELNVNALLLGDSALYLCASSLARYGYTFGSGTRLTVV.

The CDR3 nucleotides read TGTGCCAGCAGCTTCTCCCTAGACTACGAGCAGTACTTC. It specifies CASSFSLDYEQYF. The genes are TRBV7-9 and TRBJ2-7; D not resolved. The CDR3 is 13 amino acids. V lost 3 bases to trimming and J lost 3 bases, with 9 bases between them. Germline values: CDR1 SEHNR, CDR2 FQNEAQ (reference sequence).

This clone was counted a single time. The chain employs TRBV28 and TRBJ2-1; TRBD1 aligns across 10 bases. Trimming removed 4 bases from V and 7 bases from J; junction bases left unmatched: 4. This CDR3 comprises 14 residues. Germline V gives CDR1 MDHEN, CDR2 SYDVKM. The CDR3 sequence is CASSYPDRGNEQFF. The CDR3 DNA sequence: TGTGCCAGCAGTTACCCGGACAGGGGGAATGAGCAGTTCTTC.

This clone was observed a single time. This chain joins TRBV18 and TRBJ2-1; 7 bases align to TRBD2. This CDR3 comprises 12 residues. CDR1 is KGHSH and CDR2 is LQKENI in the germline V gene. V was clipped by 4 bases and J by 7 bases; unmatched bases: 1. The CDR3 DNA reads TGTGCCAGCTCACGGGAGGGAAATGAGCAGTTCTTC. This translates into CASSREGNEQFF.

The CDR3 loop reads CASSQTGTGGSGYTF. The CDR3 DNA sequence: TGTGCCAGCAGCCAAACCGGGACAGGGGGTAGTGGCTACACCTTC. V gene TRBV7-9 combines with J gene TRBJ1-2; 11 bases fit TRBD1. Losses at the gene ends were 5 bases for V and 7 bases for J; bases not matched to a gene: 9. Looked up from germline, CDR1 is SEHNR and CDR2 is FQNEAQ (reference sequence). The CDR3 loop spans 15 amino acids.

The chain couples TRBV19 to TRBJ2-2; the match to TRBD2 covers 7 bases. The trim removed 1 base at V and 5 bases at J, leaving 7 bases unmatched. Germline CDR1 and CDR2: LNHDA and SQIVND (reference sequence). The CDR3 runs 16 residues. The CDR3 here is CASSIGEGAGTGELFF. CDR3 nucleotide sequence: TGTGCCAGTAGTATAGGGGAGGGCGCGGGGACCGGGGAGCTGTTTTTT.

The V gene is TRBV7-9, the J gene TRBJ2-5; D is unclear. V lost 0 bases, J lost 3 bases, and 11 bases lay in between. The CDR3 is 15 amino acids. CDR1 and CDR2 from the germline V gene are SEHNR and FQNEAQ (reference sequence). CDR3 nucleotide sequence: TGTGCCAGCAGCTTAGCGGTGGGCCCTGAAGAGACCCAGTACTTC. This translates into CASSLAVGPEETQYF.

The J gene is TRBJ2-3, the V gene TRBV19; 14 positions match TRBD2. Losses at the gene ends were 4 bases for V and 6 bases for J; bases not matched to a gene: 3. Germline CDR1 is LNHDA and CDR2 is SQIVND (reference sequence). The CDR3 extends over 15 amino acids. As DNA, the CDR3 is TGTGCCAGTAGTAGACTAGCGGGGGGGCTCGATACGCAGTATTTT. Amino acid sequence: CASSRLAGGLDTQYF.

The chain carries TRBV6-2 or TRBV6-3 and TRBJ2-7, with D maybe TRBD2 (5 bases). This CDR3 spans 14 amino acids. Germline V gene data show CDR1 as MNHEY and CDR2 as SVGEGT. Trimming cost V 2 bases and J 3 bases, with 11 bases left between them. CDR3 amino acids: CASSYRVGGYEQYF. The CDR3 DNA reads TGTGCCAGCAGTTACAGGGTCGGAGGCTACGAGCAGTACTTC.

The chain employs TRBV7-9 and TRBJ2-5; D is ambiguous. V was shortened by 1 base and J by 5 bases, with 11 bases between the two germline ends. Germline assignment: CDR1 SEHNR and CDR2 FQNEAQ (reference sequence). The CDR3 sequence is 14 residues long. In DNA form, the CDR3 reads TGTGCCAGCAGCTTAGTTGCGGAGCCTGAGACCCAGTACTTC. Its translation is CASSLVAEPETQYF.

This clone was recorded only once. V gene TRBV5-5 combines with J gene TRBJ1-6; D is perhaps TRBD1 (5 bases). In germline, CDR1 is SGHKS, CDR2 YYEKEE (reference sequence). Trimming removed 0 bases from V and 0 bases from J, with 10 bases in between. The CDR3 length is 17 residues. The CDR3 DNA reads TGTGCCAGCAGCTTGGCCACAGGTGGCTCCTATAATTCACCCCTCCACTTT. It codes for CASSLATGGSYNSPLHF.

V is TRBV6-5 and J is TRBJ1-1; TRBD1 matches 11 bases. This CDR3 spans 15 amino acids. Trimming cost V 5 bases and J 10 bases; bases outside gene matches: 12. CDR1 MNHEY and CDR2 SVGAGI come from the germline V gene. The chain's CDR3 is CASSPSWTGGNGAFF. As DNA, the CDR3 is TGTGCCAGCAGTCCCTCCTGGACAGGGGGCAACGGAGCTTTCTTT.

This chain uses TRBV3-1 (or the pseudogene TRBV3-2) with TRBJ2-1, with D unclear. The CDR3 is made up of 13 amino acids. Between the trimmed V and J ends, which lost 2 bases and 8 bases, there was a span of 10 bases. CDR1 and CDR2 (germline): LGHDT, YNNKEL (reference sequence). The CDR3 DNA sequence: TGTGCCAGCAGCCAATATCTGGGCGATGAGCAGTTCTTC. Amino acids: CASSQYLGDEQFF.

In this sample, this clone turned up a few times. The gene calls are TRBV3-1 (or the pseudogene TRBV3-2) and TRBJ2-5; 7 bases match TRBD1. Looked up from germline, CDR1 is LGHDT and CDR2 is YNNKEL (reference sequence). V was clipped by 1 base and J by 0 bases; unmatched bases: 2. The CDR3 runs 15 residues. The CDR3 spells CASSQGTGDQETQYF. The CDR3 DNA follows: TGTGCCAGCAGCCAAGGGACAGGCGACCAAGAGACCCAGTACTTC.

The CDR3 sequence: CASSYSKTGNQPQHF. In DNA, the CDR3 is TGTGCCAGCAGTTACTCGAAGACAGGCAATCAGCCCCAGCATTTT. The chain couples TRBV6-2 or TRBV6-3 to TRBJ1-5; D is possibly TRBD1 (5 bases). The CDR3 spans 15 residues. V dropped 0 bases and J dropped 2 bases, with 8 bases sitting between them. CDR1 and CDR2 (germline): MNHEY, SVGEGT.

V gene TRBV7-9 combines with J gene TRBJ2-6, with D possibly being TRBD1 (5 bases). Between the trimmed V and J ends, which lost 4 bases and 0 bases, there was a span of 7 bases. Germline V gene data show CDR1 as SEHNR and CDR2 as FQNEAQ (reference sequence). The CDR3 length is 15 residues. CDR3 protein: CASSSDSSGANVLTF. The CDR3 DNA is TGTGCCAGCAGCTCAGACAGCTCTGGGGCCAACGTCCTGACTTTC.

The chain combines TRBV5-4 with TRBJ2-1; 8 bases match TRBD1. V lost 1 base and J lost 9; bases outside the gene matches: 0. The CDR3 is 12 residues long. Germline CDR1 reads SGHNT; CDR2 reads YYREEE (reference sequence). The CDR3: CASSLTGGEQFF. The CDR3 nucleotides read TGTGCCAGCAGCTTGACAGGGGGTGAGCAGTTCTTC. The full variable domain, rest sourced from reference TRBV5-4 and TRBJ2-1, is ETGVTQSPTHLIKTRGQQVTLRCSSQSGHNTVSWYQQALGQGPQFIFQYYREEENGRGNFPPRFSGLQFPNYSSELNVNALELDDSALYLCASSLTGGEQFFGPGTRLTVL.

The rearrangement links TRBV4-2 to TRBJ1-2; no clear D. V gave up 8 bases and J gave up 3 bases, with 19 bases separating them. CDR3 length: 15 amino acids. Germline CDR1 and CDR2: LGHNA and YNFKEQ. For the CDR3, the DNA is TGTGCCAGCCGACTACCAGGTGCGGACGACTATGGCTACACCTTC. Protein: CASRLPGADDYGYTF.

The chain links TRBV27 to TRBJ2-1; weak D call: TRBD2 (6 bases). From germline, CDR1 is MNHEY and CDR2 SMNVEV (reference sequence). V shed 8 bases and J shed 7 bases, with 9 bases lying between them. CDR3 length equals 11 residues. The CDR3 here is CASLRGNEQFF. In DNA, the CDR3 is TGTGCCAGCCTTCGGGGGAATGAGCAGTTCTTC.

The genes are TRBV4-1 and TRBJ1-5; tentatively, D is TRBD1 (6 bases). V lost 4 bases and J 7 bases, leaving 17 bases between the germline ends. The CDR3 contains 15 residues. Germline CDR1 reads MGHRA; CDR2 reads YSYEKL. The DNA for the CDR3 is TGCGCCAGCAGCCGGGTGACCGGGACACACCAGCCCCAGCATTTT. Translation gives CASSRVTGTHQPQHF.

This chain joins TRBV6-2 or TRBV6-3 and TRBJ2-7; 10 nucleotides align to TRBD2. The V gene's germline CDR1 is MNHEY and CDR2 SVGEGT. CDR3 length equals 15 residues. J was trimmed by 2 bases and V by 5 bases; bases with no gene match: 6. The CDR3 DNA reads as TGTGCCAGCAGTATACTAGCGGGGTCAACCTACGAGCAGTACTTC. Protein: CASSILAGSTYEQYF.

The rearrangement uses TRBV6-2 or TRBV6-3 and TRBJ1-5; TRBD1 aligns across 8 bases. Germline CDR1 and CDR2: MNHEY and SVGEGT. J lost 7 bases, V lost 4 bases, and 12 bases had no gene match. The CDR3 is 16 residues long. CDR3 coding DNA: TGTGCCAGCAGTTCACCCGGACAGGGCGATGGACAGCCCCAGCATTTT. Translation gives CASSSPGQGDGQPQHF.